This T cell receptor beta chain appears in the sequencing data of a study of vaccination and CD4 T cells after COVID-19. About this clonotype itself: Antigen unknown.

Oncomine TCR Beta short-read sequencing was applied to DNA from cultured CD4+ T cells. MiXCR, applied by TCRdb to the PCR reads, yields one record per CDR3 protein. This table holds over 20,000 distinct CDR3 sequences, roughly two fifths found once. Study conclusions and caveats: Early post-infection timepoints were missing, and relatively few convalescent patients were studied.

Sample treatment: approximately 9-day PBMC culture with coronavirus spike peptide pools or control peptides (ViraFEST assay). V dropped 3 bases and J dropped 0; count of bases not matched to a gene: 6. The CDR3 sequence is 16 residues long. The germline V gene has CDR1 LNHDA and CDR2 SQIVND (reference sequence). This chain uses TRBV19 with TRBJ1-1; TRBD1 agrees at 8 bases. Material: CD4+ T cells from blood, cultured in vitro. The TCR comes from a human donor who had recovered from COVID-19. The CDR3, as DNA: TGTGCCAGTAGTATCAGGGGGCGCCTCATGAACACTGAAGCTTTCTTT. It codes for CASSIRGRLMNTEAFF.